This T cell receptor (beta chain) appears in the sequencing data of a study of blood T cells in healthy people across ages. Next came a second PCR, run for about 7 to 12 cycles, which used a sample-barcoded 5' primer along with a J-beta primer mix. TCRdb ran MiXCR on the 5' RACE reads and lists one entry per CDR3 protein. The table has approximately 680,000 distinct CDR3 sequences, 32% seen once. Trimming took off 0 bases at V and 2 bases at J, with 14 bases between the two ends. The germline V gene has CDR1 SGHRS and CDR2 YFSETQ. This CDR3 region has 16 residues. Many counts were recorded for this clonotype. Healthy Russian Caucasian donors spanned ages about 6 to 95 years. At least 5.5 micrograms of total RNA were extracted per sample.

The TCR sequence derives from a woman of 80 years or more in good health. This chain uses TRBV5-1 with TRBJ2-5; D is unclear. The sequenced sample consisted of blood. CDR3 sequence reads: CASSLVQGNRQETQYF. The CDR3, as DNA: TGCGCCAGCAGCTTGGTTCAAGGGAATAGGCAAGAGACCCAGTACTTC.